Sequencing of this TCR beta chain was carried out in a study of blood T cell repertoires in COVID-19. Study background: Acute and convalescent COVID-19 samples came from the United States, Italy and Spain.

Germline CDR1 and CDR2: MNHEY and SVGAGI. CDR3 size: 15 residues. V was pared by 6 bases and J by 5 bases, with 7 bases of the junction left unmatched. Resolution of symptoms, clearance, or two negative PCRs was present in recovered Cohort 3 donors. Original data processing: Amplification with reference gene primers provided the estimates of nucleated cell counts. Sequencing was performed with immunoSEQ multiplex PCR; in TCRdb, only in-frame clones are kept and a portion is missing. D and trimming were read from the DNA, whereas the V and J calls and clone size are those reported in that table. This repertoire shows 150,000 to 200,000 clones, approximately 81% found once; its top ten account for 15% to 20%.

The chain combines TRBV6-5 with TRBJ1-6, with 7 positions matching TRBD1. The sample comprised PBMCs or T cells enriched from blood (not recorded which). The source is a man between 60 and 70 years old who had recovered from COVID-19. The CDR3 bases are TGTGCCAGCAGACTTGACAGGGATGATAATTCACCCCTCCACTTT. It is translated as CASRLDRDDNSPLHF.